This T cell receptor beta chain came from a study of persistence of HIV-infected CD4 T cells (TCRdb year 2020). As for the study more broadly: The study isolated CMV- and HIV-1 Gag-responding CD4+ T cells from ART-treated individuals to examine antigen-driven clonal expansion of HIV-1-infected cells. Suppressive ART had been received by participants for a median of around eight years. Peripheral blood samples of up to roughly 180 mL were taken at multiple time points, with the exception of a couple of participants who underwent leukapheresis at a single time point. TCRbeta sequencing assessed the clonality of all cells in each sorted population, while proviral sequencing assessed the clonality of infected cells. For the TCR cluster analysis across participants, 8 participants were included for CMV and over 5 participants for Gag.

The immunoSEQ hsTCRB assay version 4, run in survey mode, was used to sequence TCRbeta repertoires from genomic DNA. Genomic DNA was diluted to around 9.4 ng/uL, and up to roughly 1 ug per sample was used for TCRbeta sequencing. The original pipeline was this. TCRbeta data analysis was done in ImmunoSeq Analyzer 3.0, and diversity was calculated on productive nucleotide rearrangements. The improved Chao index was used to estimate lower-bound TCR diversity, and the Gini coefficient was used to estimate clonality using the Immunarch R package. Different nucleotide rearrangements encoding the same CDR3beta amino acid sequence were treated as distinct clonotypes. Differential abundance analysis found TCRbeta sequences that were significantly enriched in antigen-responding cells compared with anti-CD3/anti-CD28-activated cells. TCRs were clustered by predicted peptide-MHC specificity with GLIPH2, both within individual participants and across merged participant data sets. Sourced from immuneACCESS, this table was stored by TCRdb with only in-frame sequences that have V and J called. A share of the clones is absent; for the studies checked, an unresolved V gene accounts for under half, and the remainder has no known explanation. V, J and clone size were drawn from that table, and D and trimming were deduced from the DNA. The sample has around 60,000 clones on record, under 80% of them singletons. Approximately 1.7% of the sample lies in the top ten.

This clone showed up just once. The clone's antigen remains unknown. Base-call qualities are not available, and no considerably larger clone is one nucleotide away. CDR1 and CDR2 are read off the germline V gene as MNHEY and SVGEGT. The CDR3, from cysteine to phenylalanine, totals 17 residues. The DNA shown is the 51-base CDR3, in frame from base 1. Trimmed from V: 4 bases; trimmed from J: 5 bases; junction bases lacking a gene match: 11. General conclusions and limits of the study: Few individuals were included in the study, and only a limited range of antigens was tested. TCRbeta richness in CMV- and Gag-responding cells was significantly lower than in anti-CD3/anti-CD28-responding cells; CMV-responding cells had higher oligoclonality than CD3/CD28-stimulated and Gag-responding cells. Antigen-responding cells were enriched for expanded CDR3beta sequences that were degenerate, which suggests that CD4+ responses to CMV and Gag underwent convergent selection. Bulk TCR analyses could not be limited to the rare CMV-responding cells that actually contained HIV-1 proviruses. A correlation was observed between TCR oligoclonality and proviral oligoclonality within the same sorted populations.

The intended sense of this specimen's treatment or condition label: suppressive antiretroviral therapy. A pool of overlapping HIV-1 Gag 15-mer peptides was used at 0.8 to 1 ug per peptide per mL for cell stimulation. Memory populations depleted of antigen-responding cells were obtained by sorting nonresponding CD40L-negative CD69-negative CD45RO-high memory CD4+ T cells. Participants were HIV-1-infected adults who started suppressive ART during chronic infection. Participants had undetectable plasma HIV-1 RNA below 50 copies/mL for at least 4 years. To be included, participants needed a CD4+ T cell count above 400 cells/uL and a positive CMV serology. Before stimulation, PBMCs were isolated using density centrifugation and depleted of CD8+ T cells. For approximately 20 hours, the CD8-depleted PBMCs were stimulated with anti-CD28/CD49d costimulation, a CD40-blocking antibody, and enfuvirtide to prevent new infections. Cell sorting was done on a Beckman Coulter MoFlo Legacy or XDP sorter, and dead cells were excluded with propidium iodide. For samples with more than one million cells, genomic DNA was extracted with the QIAamp DNA Mini Kit, and for all other samples the Quick-DNA Microprep Kit was used.

The sequence was obtained from an adult man with HIV who was CMV-seropositive. The sequencing used CD4+ T cells sorted from PBMCs after approximately 20-hour stimulation, collected from a patient who received antiretroviral therapy. This sample's cell subset or site label indicates: CD40L-CD69- CD45RO-high memory CD4 T cells not responding to Gag peptides. This sequence uses TRBV6-2 or TRBV6-3 and TRBJ1-6; the junction holds 7 bases that match TRBD1. This receptor carries the CDR3 CASSSPEPGQNNSPLHF. The nucleotide sequence reads TGTGCCAGCAGTTCTCCCGAACCGGGACAGAATAATTCACCCCTCCACTTT.